The clone carrying this T cell receptor (beta chain) was detected only a few times. What it binds is not known. This sample was included in a study of T-cell memory formation after mild COVID-19. General observations from the study: Still unconfirmed is whether the second-wave clones peaking on day 37 recognized SARS-CoV-2. The main location of contracting CD4+ clones was CM and EM, and that of contracting CD8+ clones was EMRA.

TCRdb re-called the 5' RACE reads through MiXCR, storing one row per CDR3 protein. Among fewer than 50,000 distinct CDR3 sequences, 12% were seen once, and the ten largest hold more than 20%. Germline CDR1 and CDR2: SEHNR and FQNEAQ (reference sequence). Unmatched junction bases numbered 0, after V lost 3 bases and J lost 1 base. This CDR3 has 15 residues. This TCR derives from a man aged 18 to 30 who had mild COVID-19 (a few samples of this study predate the infection). Cell type and time point are not known. The rearrangement joins TRBV7-9 to TRBJ2-6; TRBD2 matches 7 bases. Sequencing was done on a sample of PBMCs or a T cell subset sorted from them (not recorded which). In nucleotides, the CDR3 is TGTGCCAGCAGCTTGCGGGGGTCTGGGGCCAACGTCCTGACTTTC. Translation gives CASSLRGSGANVLTF.